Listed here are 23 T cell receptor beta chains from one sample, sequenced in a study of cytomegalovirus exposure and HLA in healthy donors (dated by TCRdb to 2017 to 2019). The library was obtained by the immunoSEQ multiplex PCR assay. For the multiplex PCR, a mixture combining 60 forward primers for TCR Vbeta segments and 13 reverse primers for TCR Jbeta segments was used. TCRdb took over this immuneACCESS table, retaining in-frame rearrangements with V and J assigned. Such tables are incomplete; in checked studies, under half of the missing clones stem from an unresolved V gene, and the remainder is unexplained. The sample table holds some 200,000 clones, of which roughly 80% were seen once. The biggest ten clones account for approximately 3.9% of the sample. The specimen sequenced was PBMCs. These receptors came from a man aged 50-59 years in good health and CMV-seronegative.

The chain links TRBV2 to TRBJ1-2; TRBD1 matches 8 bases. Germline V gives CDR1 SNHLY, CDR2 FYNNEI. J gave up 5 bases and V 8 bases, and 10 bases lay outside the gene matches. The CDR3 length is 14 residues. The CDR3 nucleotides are TGTGCCAGCTCCACAGGGGGACTTTGGTATGGCTACACCTTC. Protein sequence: CASSTGGLWYGYTF.

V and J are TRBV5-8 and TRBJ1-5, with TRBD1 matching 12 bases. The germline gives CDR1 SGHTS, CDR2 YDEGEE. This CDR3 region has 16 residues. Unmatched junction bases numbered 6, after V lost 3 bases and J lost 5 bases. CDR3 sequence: CASSSGDRGPYQPQHF. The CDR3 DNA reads TGTGCCAGCAGCTCCGGGGACAGGGGGCCTTATCAGCCCCAGCATTTT. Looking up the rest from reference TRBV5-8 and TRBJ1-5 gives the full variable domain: EAGVTQSPTHLIKTRGQQATLRCSPISGHTSVYWYQQALGLGLQFLLWYDEGEERNRGNFPPRFSGRQFPNYSSELNVNALELEDSALYLCASSSGDRGPYQPQHFGDGTRLSIL.

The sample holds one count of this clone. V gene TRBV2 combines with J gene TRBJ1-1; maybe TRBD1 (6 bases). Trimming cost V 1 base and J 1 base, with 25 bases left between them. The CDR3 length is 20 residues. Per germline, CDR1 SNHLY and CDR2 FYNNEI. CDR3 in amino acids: CASSEVRGWVFGVPNTEAFF. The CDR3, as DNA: TGTGCCAGCAGTGAAGTCAGGGGATGGGTTTTCGGTGTCCCGAACACTGAAGCTTTCTTT.

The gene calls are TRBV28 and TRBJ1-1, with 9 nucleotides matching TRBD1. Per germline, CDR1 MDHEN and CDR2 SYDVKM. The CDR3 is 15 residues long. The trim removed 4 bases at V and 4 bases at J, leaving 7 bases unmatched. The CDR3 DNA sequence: TGTGCCAGCAGTTCAGTCTCGACAGGGGGCACTGAAGCTTTCTTT. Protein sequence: CASSSVSTGGTEAFF.

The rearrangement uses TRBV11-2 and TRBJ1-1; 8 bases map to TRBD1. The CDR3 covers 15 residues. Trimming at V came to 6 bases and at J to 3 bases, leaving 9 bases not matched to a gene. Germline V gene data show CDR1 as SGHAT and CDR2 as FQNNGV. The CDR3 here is CASRSQGAGYTEAFF. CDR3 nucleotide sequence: TGTGCCAGCAGATCCCAGGGGGCTGGTTACACTGAAGCTTTCTTT.

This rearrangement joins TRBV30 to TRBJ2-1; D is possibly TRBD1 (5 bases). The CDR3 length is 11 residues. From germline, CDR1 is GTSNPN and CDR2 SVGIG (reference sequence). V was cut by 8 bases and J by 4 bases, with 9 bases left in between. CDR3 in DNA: TGTGCCGTGGACACTTACAATGAGCAGTTCTTC. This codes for CAVDTYNEQFF.

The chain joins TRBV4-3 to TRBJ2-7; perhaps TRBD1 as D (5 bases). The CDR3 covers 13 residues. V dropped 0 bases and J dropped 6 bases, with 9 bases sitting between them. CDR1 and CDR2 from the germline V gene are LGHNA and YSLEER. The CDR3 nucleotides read TGCGCCAGCAGCCAAGACAGGGTCGCCGAGCAGTACTTC. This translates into CASSQDRVAEQYF.

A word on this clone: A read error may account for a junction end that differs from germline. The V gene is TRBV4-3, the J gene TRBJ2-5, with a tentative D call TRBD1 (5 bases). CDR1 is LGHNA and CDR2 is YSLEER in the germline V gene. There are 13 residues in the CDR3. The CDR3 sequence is CAGSQGAQETQYF. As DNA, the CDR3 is TGCGCCGGCAGCCAAGGGGCTCAAGAGACCCAGTACTTC.

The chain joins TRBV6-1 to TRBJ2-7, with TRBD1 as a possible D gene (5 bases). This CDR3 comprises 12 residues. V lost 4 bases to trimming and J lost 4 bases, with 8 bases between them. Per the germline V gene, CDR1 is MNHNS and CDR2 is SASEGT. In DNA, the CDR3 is TGTGCCAGCAGTGGGCGACAGTACGAGCAGTACTTC. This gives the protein CASSGRQYEQYF.

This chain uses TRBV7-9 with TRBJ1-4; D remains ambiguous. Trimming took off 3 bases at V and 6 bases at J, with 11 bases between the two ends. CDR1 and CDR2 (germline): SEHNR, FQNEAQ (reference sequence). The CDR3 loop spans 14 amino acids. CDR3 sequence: CASSFLTDHEKLFF. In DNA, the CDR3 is TGTGCCAGCAGCTTCCTAACAGACCATGAAAAACTGTTTTTT.

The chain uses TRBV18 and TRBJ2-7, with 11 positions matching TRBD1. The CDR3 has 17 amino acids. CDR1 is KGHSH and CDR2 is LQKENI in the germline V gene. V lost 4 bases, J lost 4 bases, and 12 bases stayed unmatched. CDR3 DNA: TGTGCCAGCTCACACTATCATTTGGGGACAGGGGGATACGAGCAGTACTTC. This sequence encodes CASSHYHLGTGGYEQYF.

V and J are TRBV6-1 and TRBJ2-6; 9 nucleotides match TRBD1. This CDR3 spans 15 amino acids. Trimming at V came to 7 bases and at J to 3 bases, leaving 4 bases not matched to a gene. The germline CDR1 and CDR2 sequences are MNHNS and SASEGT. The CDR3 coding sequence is TGTGCCAGCACCCACAGGGGGCTTGGGGCCAACGTCCTGACTTTC. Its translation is CASTHRGLGANVLTF.

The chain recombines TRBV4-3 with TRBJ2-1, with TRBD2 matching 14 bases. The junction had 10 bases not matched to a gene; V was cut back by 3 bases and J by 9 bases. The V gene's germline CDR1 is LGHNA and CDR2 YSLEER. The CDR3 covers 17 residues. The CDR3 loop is CASSHPTWTSGGSEQFF. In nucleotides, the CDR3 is TGCGCCAGCAGCCACCCGACCTGGACTAGCGGGGGGAGTGAGCAGTTCTTC.

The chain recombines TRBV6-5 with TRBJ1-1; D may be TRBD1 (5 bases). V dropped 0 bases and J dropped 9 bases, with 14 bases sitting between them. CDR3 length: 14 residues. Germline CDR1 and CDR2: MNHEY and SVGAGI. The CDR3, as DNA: TGTGCCAGCAGTTACTCCCCAGGGACTGGGAAAGCTTTCTTT. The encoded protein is CASSYSPGTGKAFF.

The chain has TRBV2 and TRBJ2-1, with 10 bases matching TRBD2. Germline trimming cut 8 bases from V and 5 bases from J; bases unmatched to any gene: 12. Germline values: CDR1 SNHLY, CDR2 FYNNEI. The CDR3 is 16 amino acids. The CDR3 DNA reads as TGTGCCAGCCTTCGAGTAGCGGGGGGCCTAAACAATGAGCAGTTCTTC. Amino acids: CASLRVAGGLNNEQFF.

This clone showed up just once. The CDR3 loop is CASSVDPGGSNSPLHF. CDR3 DNA: TGTGCCAGCAGCGTAGACCCAGGGGGTAGTAATTCACCCCTCCACTTT. The rearrangement uses TRBV9 and TRBJ1-6; 7 positions match TRBD1. The CDR3 is made up of 16 amino acids. The germline gives CDR1 SGDLS, CDR2 YYNGEE. Losses at the gene ends were 0 bases for V and 6 bases for J; bases not matched to a gene: 6.

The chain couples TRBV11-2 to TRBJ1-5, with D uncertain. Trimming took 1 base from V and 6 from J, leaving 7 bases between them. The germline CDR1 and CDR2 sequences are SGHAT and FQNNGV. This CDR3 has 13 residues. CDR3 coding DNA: TGTGCCAGCAGCTTAGGAGACACTCAGCCCCAGCATTTT. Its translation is CASSLGDTQPQHF.

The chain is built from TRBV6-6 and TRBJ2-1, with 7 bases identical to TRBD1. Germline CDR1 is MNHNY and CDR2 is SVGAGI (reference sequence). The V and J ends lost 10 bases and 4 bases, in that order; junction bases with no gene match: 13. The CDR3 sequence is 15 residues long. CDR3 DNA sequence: TGTGCCACACAGGACAGGTCAAGGACATACAATGAGCAGTTCTTC. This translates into CATQDRSRTYNEQFF.

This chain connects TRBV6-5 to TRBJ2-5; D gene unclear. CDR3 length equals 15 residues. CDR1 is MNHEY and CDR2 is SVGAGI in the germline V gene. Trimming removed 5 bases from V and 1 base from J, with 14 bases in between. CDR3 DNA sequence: TGTGCCAGCAGTCGCAACCTCTTCGGCCAAGAGACCCAGTACTTC. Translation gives CASSRNLFGQETQYF.

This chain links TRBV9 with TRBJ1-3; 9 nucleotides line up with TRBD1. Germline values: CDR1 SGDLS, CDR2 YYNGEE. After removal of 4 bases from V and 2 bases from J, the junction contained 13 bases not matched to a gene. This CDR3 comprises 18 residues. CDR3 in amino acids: CASSPGGQGLDTGNTIYF. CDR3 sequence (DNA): TGTGCCAGCAGCCCAGGGGGACAGGGCCTTGATACTGGAAACACCATATATTTT.

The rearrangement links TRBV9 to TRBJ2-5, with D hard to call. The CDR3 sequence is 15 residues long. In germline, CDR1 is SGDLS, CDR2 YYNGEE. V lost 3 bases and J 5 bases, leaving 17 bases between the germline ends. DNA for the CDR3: TGTGCCAGCAGCGCGACGGGTGTTGCGAGGGAGACCCAGTACTTC. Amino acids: CASSATGVARETQYF.

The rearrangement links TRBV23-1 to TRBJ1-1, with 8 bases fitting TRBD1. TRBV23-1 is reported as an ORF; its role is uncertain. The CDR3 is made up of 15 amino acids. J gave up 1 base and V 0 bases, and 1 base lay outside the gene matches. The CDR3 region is CASSQSRGPNTEAFF. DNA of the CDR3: TGCGCCAGCAGTCAATCCAGGGGGCCGAACACTGAAGCTTTCTTT.

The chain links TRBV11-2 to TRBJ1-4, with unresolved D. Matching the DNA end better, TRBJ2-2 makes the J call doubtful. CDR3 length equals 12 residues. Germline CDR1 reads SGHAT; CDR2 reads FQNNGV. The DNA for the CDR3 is TGTGCCAGCAGCTTAGGGACCGGGGAGCTGTTTTTT. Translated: CASSLGTGELFF.